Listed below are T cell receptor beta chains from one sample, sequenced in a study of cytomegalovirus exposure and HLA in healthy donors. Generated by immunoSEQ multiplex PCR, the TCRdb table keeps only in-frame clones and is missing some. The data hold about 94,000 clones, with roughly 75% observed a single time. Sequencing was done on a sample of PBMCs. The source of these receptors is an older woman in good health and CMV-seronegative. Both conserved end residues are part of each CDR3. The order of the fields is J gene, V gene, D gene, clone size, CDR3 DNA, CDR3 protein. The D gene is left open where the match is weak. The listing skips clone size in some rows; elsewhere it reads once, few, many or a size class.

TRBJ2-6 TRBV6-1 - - TGTGCCAGCAGTCAGCGGCGCTCTGGGGCCAACGTCCTGACTTTC CASSQRRSGANVLTF
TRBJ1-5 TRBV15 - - TGTGCCACCAGCACAGGTTATAGCAATCAGCCCCAGCATTTT CATSTGYSNQPQHF
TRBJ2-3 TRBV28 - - TGTGCCAGCAGTTTGCGAGGGCCAGATACGCAGTATTTT CASSLRGPDTQYF
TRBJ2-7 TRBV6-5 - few TGTGCCAGCACGCGGGGTGGGGAGCAGTACTTC CASTRGGEQYF
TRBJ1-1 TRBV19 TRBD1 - TGTGCCAGTACCCCCGGGACAGGGATTGTGAACACTGAAGCTTTCTTT CASTPGTGIVNTEAFF
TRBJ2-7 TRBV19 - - TGTGCCAGTAGTATAGCGTCAGGCTACGAGCAGTACTTC CASSIASGYEQYF
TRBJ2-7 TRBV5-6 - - TGTGCCAGCAGCTGGAGCTCCTACGAGCAGTACTTC CASSWSSYEQYF
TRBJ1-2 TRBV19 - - TGTGCCAGTAGTATTCTGAGCGGCGGTAACTATGGCTACACCTTC CASSILSGGNYGYTF
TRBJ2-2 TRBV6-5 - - TGTGCCAGCAGCCGACAGGGACTGGTGTCCGGGGAGCTGTTTTTT CASSRQGLVSGELFF
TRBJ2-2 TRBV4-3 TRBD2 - TGCGCCAGCAGCTTCCTAGCGGGTGGCCGAACCGGGGAGCTGTTTTTT CASSFLAGGRTGELFF
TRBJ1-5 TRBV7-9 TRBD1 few TGTGCCAGCAGCAAACAGGGGGATAGCAATCAGCCCCAGCATTTT CASSKQGDSNQPQHF
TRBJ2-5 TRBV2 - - TGTGCCAGCAGTGGCTGGAAGTATCCCACCGAGGACCAGTACTTC CASSGWKYPTEDQYF
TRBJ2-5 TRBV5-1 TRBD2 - TGCGCCAGCAGCTTGGCCTTTTATCCTAGCGGGAGTGAAGAGACCCAGTACTTC CASSLAFYPSGSEETQYF
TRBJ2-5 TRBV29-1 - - TGCAGCGTGGGGAACAGGGAGACCCAGTACTTC CSVGNRETQYF
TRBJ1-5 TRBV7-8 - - TGTGCCAGCAGCGGGGGCAGAGCGGGGGGCCGTCAGCCCCAGCATTTT CASSGGRAGGRQPQHF
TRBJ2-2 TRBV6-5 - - TGTGCCAGCAGTTACACTACAGGGATCACCGGGGAGCTGTTTTTT CASSYTTGITGELFF
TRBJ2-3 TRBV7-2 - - TGTGCCAGCAGCTTAGCAGGAGGCGTAGATACGCAGTATTTT CASSLAGGVDTQYF
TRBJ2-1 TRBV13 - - TGTGCCAGCAGAGAAGTAGGGGGTGAGCAGTTCTTC CASREVGGEQFF
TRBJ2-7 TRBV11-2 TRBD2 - TGTGCCAGCAGCCCACAGACTAGCGGGTTCTCCTACGAGCAGTACTTC CASSPQTSGFSYEQYF
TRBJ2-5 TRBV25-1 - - TGTGCCAGCAGTGAATACGGGGGGCGCCGGGAGACCCAGTACTTC CASSEYGGRRETQYF
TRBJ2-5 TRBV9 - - TGTGCCAGCAGCCCCTCGGCTAGGGAGGCCCAAGAGACCCAGTACTTC CASSPSAREAQETQYF
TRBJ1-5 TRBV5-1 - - TGCGCCAGCAGCTTGGACGGACAGCCAGATCAGCCCCAGCATTTT CASSLDGQPDQPQHF
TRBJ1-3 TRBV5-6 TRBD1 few TGTGCCAGCAGCAGTGGGGACAGCCGATTCGATTTCTCTGGAAACACCATATATTTT CASSSGDSRFDFSGNTIYF
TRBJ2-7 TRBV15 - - TGTGCCACCAGCAGAGATCTGGGCGTCGCCTACGAGCAGTACTTC CATSRDLGVAYEQYF
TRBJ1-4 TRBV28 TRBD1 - TGTGCCAGCAGAAAGACAGGGACTAATGAAAAACTGTTTTTT CASRKTGTNEKLFF
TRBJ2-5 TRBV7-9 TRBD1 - TGTGCCAGCAGCTGGGGACAGGGGCAAGAGACCCAGTACTTC CASSWGQGQETQYF
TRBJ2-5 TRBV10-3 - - TGTGCCATCAGTGGAGGACAGAGTCAAGAGACCCAGTACTTC CAISGGQSQETQYF
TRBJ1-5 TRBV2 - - TGTGCCAGCACTTCATCGGGCGGGAATCAGCCCCAGCATTTT CASTSSGGNQPQHF
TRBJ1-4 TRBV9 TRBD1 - TGTGCCAGCAGCGTAGGACCAGGGGGCAATGAAAAACTGTTTTTT CASSVGPGGNEKLFF
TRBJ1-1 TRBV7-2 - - TGTGCCAGCAGCTTAGCGCCCGGGGACACTGAAGCTTTCTTT CASSLAPGDTEAFF
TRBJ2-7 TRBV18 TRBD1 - TGTGCCAGCTCAACGACAGGGCTTGCCTACGAGCAGTACTTC CASSTTGLAYEQYF
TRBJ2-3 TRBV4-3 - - TGCGCCAGCAGCCAAGATCCCTCGGGGGGCGCCTTACCCACAGATACGCAGTATTTT CASSQDPSGGALPTDTQYF
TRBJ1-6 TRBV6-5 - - TGTGCCAGCACTCGGGGGTCCTCGTATTCACCCCTCCACTTT CASTRGSSYSPLHF
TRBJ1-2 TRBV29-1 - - TGCAGCGTTTTCAGGGGAGAGGACTATGGCTACACCTTC CSVFRGEDYGYTF
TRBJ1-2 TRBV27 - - TGTGCCAGCAGGGGGCAGGGGACGTCCTATGGCTACACCTTC CASRGQGTSYGYTF
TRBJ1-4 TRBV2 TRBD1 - TGTGCCAGCAGGACCGGGACAGGGGTAACTAATGAAAAACTGTTTTTT CASRTGTGVTNEKLFF
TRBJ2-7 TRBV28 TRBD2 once TGTGCCATCGGGACTAGCGGGCCCTACGAGCAGTACTTC CAIGTSGPYEQYF
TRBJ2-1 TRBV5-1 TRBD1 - TGCGCCAGCACCCCCCAGGGGGCCCAATACAATGAGCAGTTCTTC CASTPQGAQYNEQFF
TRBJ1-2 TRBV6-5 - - TGTGCCAGCAGTTACTCTGGGGGGGAAACGGGCTATGGCTACACCTTC CASSYSGGETGYGYTF
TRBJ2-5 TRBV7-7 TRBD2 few TGTGCCAGCAGCTGGACTAGCGGGAGTGGTGAGACCCAGTACTTC CASSWTSGSGETQYF
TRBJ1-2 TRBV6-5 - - TGTGCCAGCAGTTACTCGGGCGGGAACTATGGCTACACCTTC CASSYSGGNYGYTF
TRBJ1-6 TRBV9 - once TGTGCCAGCAGCGCCGAGGGGAGGCCGCTCCAATCCCTCCACTTT CASSAEGRPLQSLHF
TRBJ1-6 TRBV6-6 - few TGTGCCAGCACCCCATCCCAGGCGGGCTCACCCCTCCACTTT CASTPSQAGSPLHF
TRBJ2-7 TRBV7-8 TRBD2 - TGTGCCAGCAGTCACGGGGGGACGGACTCCTACGAGCAGTACTTC CASSHGGTDSYEQYF
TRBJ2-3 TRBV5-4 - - TGTGCCAGCAGCTTAACAGGGTTTACAGATACGCAGTATTTT CASSLTGFTDTQYF